These 31 T cell receptor beta chains share one sample of origin, sequenced in a study of blood T cell repertoires in COVID-19. Data came from immunoSEQ multiplex PCR; TCRdb stores just in-frame clones and leaves some out. The table has over 250,000 clones, 70% to 90% seen once. Sequencing was done on a sample of peripheral blood. These receptors originate from a woman aged 45-65 years with COVID-19, enrolled during active disease.

The chain uses TRBV9 and TRBJ2-7; 9 nucleotides agree with TRBD1. Germline loops: CDR1 SGDLS, CDR2 YYNGEE. After removal of 3 bases from V and 4 bases from J, the junction contained 20 bases not matched to a gene. The length of the CDR3 is 19 residues. In nucleotides, the CDR3 is TGTGCCAGCAGCGAAGCCCAAGCGTGGACAGGGGTCCCTCAGTACGAGCAGTACTTC. Translation gives CASSEAQAWTGVPQYEQYF.

This chain uses TRBV5-1 with TRBJ2-6, with TRBD1 as a possible D gene (6 bases). Germline loops: CDR1 SGHRS, CDR2 YFSETQ. Trimming cost V 3 bases and J 4 bases, with 11 bases left between them. The CDR3 is 15 amino acids. The CDR3 is CASSSTGSGANVLTF. The DNA for the CDR3 is TGCGCCAGCAGCTCGACAGGATCCGGGGCCAACGTCCTGACTTTC.

This clone came up a few times. The chain has TRBV5-1 and TRBJ1-2; TRBD1 aligns across 9 bases. There are 18 residues in the CDR3. J lost 4 bases, V lost 0 bases, and 13 bases had no gene match. Per germline, CDR1 SGHRS and CDR2 YFSETQ. CDR3 amino acids: CASSLGRTGAASGYGYTF. CDR3 sequence (DNA): TGCGCCAGCAGCTTGGGTAGGACAGGGGCTGCCAGTGGCTATGGCTACACCTTC.

This clone has a single count. The sample carries other DNA sequences with the same CDR3. This sequence joins TRBV5-6 and TRBJ2-7, with unresolved D. Trimming stripped 3 bases from V and 3 bases from J, with 4 bases between. The CDR3 runs to 11 residues. Germline CDR1 is SGHDT and CDR2 is YYEEEE. CDR3 nucleotides: TGTGCCAGCAGCTCTTACTACGAGCAGTACTTC. Amino acid sequence: CASSSYYEQYF.

This sequence joins TRBV6-5 and TRBJ1-1, with a weak D call TRBD1 (5 bases). The CDR3 covers 16 residues. V shed 1 base and J shed 1 base, with 13 bases lying between them. The germline V gene encodes CDR1 MNHEY and CDR2 SVGAGI. The CDR3 bases are TGTGCCAGCAGTTACTGGGTTGGGGGAGGGAACACTGAAGCTTTCTTT. Protein sequence: CASSYWVGGGNTEAFF.

This clone appeared a few times. The identical CDR3 is also encoded by other nucleotide sequences in the sample. The CDR3 reads CASSQLDRGSDGYTF. The CDR3 nucleotides read TGTGCCAGCAGCCAACTGGACAGAGGTTCTGATGGCTACACCTTC. The J gene is TRBJ1-2, the V gene TRBV14, with D maybe TRBD1 (6 bases). From germline, CDR1 is SGHDN and CDR2 FVKESK. The V and J ends lost 2 bases and 6 bases respectively, with 16 bases between them. The CDR3 totals 15 residues.

The chain is built from TRBV30 and TRBJ1-4; 10 bases align to TRBD1. The CDR3 totals 16 residues. Germline CDR1 GTSNPN, CDR2 SVGIG (reference sequence). After removal of 3 bases from V and 0 bases from J, the junction contained 4 bases not matched to a gene. This CDR3 reads CAWSLGQGATNEKLFF. The DNA for the CDR3 is TGTGCCTGGAGCTTAGGACAGGGGGCAACTAATGAAAAACTGTTTTTT.

This chain links TRBV15 with TRBJ1-2; possible D gene TRBD1, 5 bases. V lost 0 bases, J lost 7 bases, and 15 bases lay in between. The length of the CDR3 is 15 residues. Germline CDR1 is LNHNV and CDR2 is YYDKDF (reference sequence). The CDR3, as DNA: TGTGCCACCAGCAGAGAGAACCAGGGAATGGGTGGCTACACCTTC. Its translation is CATSRENQGMGGYTF.

This sequence joins TRBV7-8 and TRBJ1-5; TRBD1 might be the D (5 bases). The V gene's germline CDR1 is SGHVS and CDR2 FQNEAQ. The V and J ends lost 0 bases and 2 bases respectively, with 14 bases between them. The CDR3 has 17 amino acids. Written as DNA, the CDR3 is TGTGCCAGCAGCTTAGCAGCGGGGAAGGGACGCAATCAGCCCCAGCATTTT. Amino acids: CASSLAAGKGRNQPQHF.

This clone was observed a handful of times. The chain joins TRBV12-3 or TRBV12-4 to TRBJ1-1, with D maybe TRBD1 (6 bases). Trimming left V 9 bases short and J 5 bases short, with 10 bases between. This CDR3 contains 11 residues. CDR3 protein: CASLQGTEAFF. CDR3 DNA: TGTGCCAGTTTACAGGGAACTGAAGCTTTCTTT.

This sequence joins TRBV6-6 and TRBJ1-2, with 7 bases fitting TRBD1. The CDR3 covers 15 residues. CDR1 is MNHNY and CDR2 is SVGAGI in the germline V gene (reference sequence). V was clipped by 6 bases and J by 2 bases; unmatched bases: 9. The CDR3, as DNA: TGTGCCAGCAGGTTTCAGGGGGTCGGGAACTATGGCTACACCTTC. Its protein is CASRFQGVGNYGYTF.

This chain uses TRBV6-5 with TRBJ2-1; the match to TRBD1 covers 8 bases. The CDR3 extends over 15 amino acids. CDR1 is MNHEY, CDR2 SVGAGI, per germline. With 6 bases clipped from V and 1 base from J, the junction kept 5 bases outside the gene matches. The CDR3 spells CASSPTGGSYNEQFF. The CDR3 region has the DNA TGTGCCAGCAGCCCCACAGGGGGGTCCTACAATGAGCAGTTCTTC.

The rearrangement links TRBV4-2 to TRBJ1-1; no definite D call. CDR1 and CDR2 (germline): LGHNA, YNFKEQ. Trimming left V 0 bases short and J 1 base short, with 6 bases between. This CDR3 has 14 amino acids. The CDR3 spells CASSQDEGNTEAFF. DNA for the CDR3: TGTGCCAGCAGCCAAGATGAGGGGAACACTGAAGCTTTCTTT.

This rearrangement joins TRBV30 to TRBJ1-2; 8 bases fit TRBD1. CDR1 and CDR2 from the germline V gene are GTSNPN and SVGIG (reference sequence). The V gene end was trimmed by 3 bases and the J gene end by 7 bases; junction bases not matched to a gene: 7. This CDR3 has 13 amino acids. CDR3 DNA sequence: TGTGCCTGGAGCGCAGTCGACAGGGGTGGCTACACCTTC. Amino acids: CAWSAVDRGGYTF. Using reference TRBV30 and TRBJ1-2 for the parts outside the CDR3, the full variable domain is SQTIHQWPATLVQPVGSPLSLECTVEGTSNPNLYWYRQAAGRGLQLLFYSVGIGQISSEVPQNLSASRPQDRQFILSSKKLLLSDSGFYLCAWSAVDRGGYTFGSGTRLTVV.

The table lists this clone with a few counts. V gene TRBV5-1 combines with J gene TRBJ1-1; 7 bases are shared with TRBD1. The CDR3 is 14 residues long. Trimming took 1 base from V and 4 from J; bases not matched to a gene: 4. The V gene's germline CDR1 is SGHRS and CDR2 YFSETQ. The CDR3 sequence is CASSLLPGGTEAFF. The CDR3 DNA sequence: TGCGCCAGCAGCTTGCTTCCAGGGGGCACTGAAGCTTTCTTT.

The V call is TRBV27, the J call TRBJ2-1; 7 positions match TRBD1. From germline, CDR1 is MNHEY and CDR2 SMNVEV (reference sequence). This CDR3 is 13 amino acids long. V was clipped by 5 bases and J by 8 bases; unmatched bases: 6. The CDR3 nucleotides are TGTGCCAGCAGTCTCCGACAGGGAGATGAGCAGTTCTTC. This sequence encodes CASSLRQGDEQFF.

The chain recombines TRBV29-1 with TRBJ2-1, with 9 bases that match TRBD2. Germline V gene lookup returns CDR1 SQVTM and CDR2 ANQGSEA. The CDR3 consists of 12 residues. V lost 5 bases and J lost 12; bases outside the gene matches: 8. As DNA, the CDR3 is TGCAGCGTTACGCGGGAGGGCCAGATGCAGTTCTTC. Translation: CSVTREGQMQFF.

V gene TRBV7-8 combines with J gene TRBJ2-3, with 8 positions matching TRBD2. From germline, CDR1 is SGHVS and CDR2 FQNEAQ. J lost 6 bases, V lost 4 bases, and 6 bases had no gene match. The CDR3 consists of 14 residues. For the CDR3, the DNA is TGTGCCAGCAGCTCCCCGGGACTAGGGGATACGCAGTATTTT. Amino acid sequence: CASSSPGLGDTQYF.

The V and J genes are TRBV6-5 and TRBJ2-2; TRBD2 is a possible D gene (6 bases). CDR3 length: 15 amino acids. V lost 0 bases to trimming and J lost 8 bases, with 13 bases between them. The germline V gene encodes CDR1 MNHEY and CDR2 SVGAGI. The chain's CDR3 is CASSYSTSLNGELFF. The CDR3 DNA reads as TGTGCCAGCAGTTACTCGACTAGTTTGAATGGGGAGCTGTTTTTT.

The chain has TRBV5-6 and TRBJ2-5; D may be TRBD2 (5 bases). Germline-derived CDR1 and CDR2 are SGHDT and YYEEEE. This CDR3 is 13 amino acids long. Between the trimmed V and J ends, which lost 9 bases and 5 bases, there was a span of 17 bases. CDR3 sequence reads: CATTWGAEETQYF. DNA of the CDR3: TGTGCCACCACGTGGGGAGCGGAGGAGACCCAGTACTTC.

V gene TRBV11-2 combines with J gene TRBJ1-2; TRBD1 might be the D (5 bases). V was pared by 6 bases and J by 6 bases, with 17 bases between. The length of the CDR3 is 14 residues. The germline V gene has CDR1 SGHAT and CDR2 FQNNGV. The DNA for the CDR3 is TGTGCCAGCAGACTCCTTCAGGGTTGGGATGGCTACACCTTC. This translates into CASRLLQGWDGYTF.

The chain joins TRBV6-1 to TRBJ1-1; D is undetermined. The germline V gene has CDR1 MNHNS and CDR2 SASEGT. The CDR3 is 13 residues long. V was cut by 1 base and J by 2 bases, with 5 bases left in between. The CDR3 nucleotides are TGTGCCAGCAGTGAAGTGTCAAACACTGAAGCTTTCTTT. Translating it yields CASSEVSNTEAFF.

The chain recombines TRBV5-8 with TRBJ2-7; 7 bases are shared with TRBD2. The length of the CDR3 is 18 residues. In germline, CDR1 is SGHTS, CDR2 YDEGEE. V trimming: 0 bases; J trimming: 4 bases; junction bases outside the gene matches: 16. The CDR3 DNA reads TGTGCCAGCAGCTTGGGGGAGGGCCTCCTAGAGGCTTTTTACGAGCAGTACTTC. As protein: CASSLGEGLLEAFYEQYF.

V and J are TRBV6-5 and TRBJ2-3, with 8 bases aligning to TRBD2. V dropped 7 bases and J dropped 10; count of bases not matched to a gene: 10. This CDR3 is 13 amino acids long. Germline V CDR1 and CDR2: MNHEY, SVGAGI. The CDR3 spells CASNQRTSRAQYF. In DNA, the CDR3 is TGTGCCAGCAACCAACGGACTAGCAGGGCGCAGTATTTT.

The rearrangement links TRBV19 to TRBJ2-7; 12 bases fit TRBD2. Germline CDR1 and CDR2: LNHDA and SQIVND (reference sequence). This CDR3 is 16 amino acids long. Trimming took 5 bases from V and 3 from J; bases not matched to a gene: 8. The CDR3 protein is CASSVRLAGAGYEQYF. CDR3 in DNA: TGTGCCAGTAGTGTACGACTAGCGGGAGCTGGCTACGAGCAGTACTTC.

The chain joins TRBV6-5 to TRBJ1-5; the D gene is possibly TRBD1 (6 bases). Per the germline V gene, CDR1 is MNHEY and CDR2 is SVGAGI. The CDR3 length is 15 residues. V lost 4 bases, J lost 0 bases, and 10 bases lay in between. This CDR3 reads CASSWTEYSNQPQHF. The CDR3 region has the DNA TGTGCCAGCAGTTGGACAGAATATAGCAATCAGCCCCAGCATTTT.

The chain uses TRBV7-2 and TRBJ2-3; possible D gene TRBD1, 5 bases. This CDR3 is 16 amino acids long. With 4 bases removed from V and 0 bases from J, the gap between germline ends came to 14 bases. CDR1 and CDR2 (germline): SGHTA, FQGNSA. The CDR3, as DNA: TGTGCCAGCAGCTCGCAATGGCGACAGAGCACAGATACGCAGTATTTT. Translated: CASSSQWRQSTDTQYF.

This chain joins TRBV19 and TRBJ1-5, with 9 bases lining up with TRBD1. V lost 6 bases to trimming and J lost 1 base; unmatched junction nucleotides: 10. There are 17 residues in the CDR3. Germline V CDR1 and CDR2: LNHDA, SQIVND (reference sequence). The CDR3 reads CASRSGTGFRSNQPQHF. The CDR3 DNA follows: TGTGCCAGTAGATCCGGGACAGGGTTTAGGAGCAATCAGCCCCAGCATTTT.

CDR3 in amino acids: CASSFGGGQYAFF. The CDR3 DNA reads TGTGCCAGCAGTTTTGGAGGGGGCCAGTACGCTTTCTTT. The V and J genes are TRBV6-5 and TRBJ1-1; TRBD1 matches 7 bases. After removal of 4 bases from V and 11 bases from J, the junction contained 10 bases not matched to a gene. The CDR3 has 13 residues. Germline CDR1 and CDR2: MNHEY and SVGAGI.

This clone was seen a handful of times. Written as DNA, the CDR3 is TGTGCCAGCAGAACAGCGGGAGGTTCCAATACGCAGTATTTT. Amino acid sequence: CASRTAGGSNTQYF. The V call is TRBV5-4, the J call TRBJ2-3; TRBD2 agrees at 9 bases. Germline CDR1 SGHNT, CDR2 YYREEE (reference sequence). The CDR3 runs 14 residues. V lost 5 bases and J lost 7; bases outside the gene matches: 8.

This clone was found once. The rearrangement links TRBV10-3 to TRBJ2-1; 8 bases are shared with TRBD1. V lost 0 bases and J lost 6; bases outside the gene matches: 4. The CDR3 has 15 amino acids. Germline V gives CDR1 ENHRY, CDR2 SYGVKD. CDR3: CAISESLTGANEQFF. The CDR3 DNA follows: TGTGCCATCAGTGAGTCCTTGACAGGGGCCAATGAGCAGTTCTTC.